What follows are 14 T cell receptor beta chains derived from one specimen sequenced in a study of T cell responses to AZD1222 COVID-19 vaccine. Some clones are missing from TCRdb's copy, which holds only in-frame ones; the method was immunoSEQ multiplex PCR. The table has some 130,000 clones, 80% to 90% seen once. The starting material was peripheral blood, obtained on day 0 of AZD1222 vaccination. The receptor source for this set is an adult in good health.

This sequence joins TRBV19 and TRBJ1-4; D call uncertain. Looked up from germline, CDR1 is LNHDA and CDR2 is SQIVND (reference sequence). V lost 6 bases, J lost 5 bases, and 10 bases lay in between. CDR3 size: 13 residues. The CDR3 reads CASREHQNEKLFF. CDR3 nucleotide sequence: TGTGCCAGTAGGGAACACCAGAATGAAAAACTGTTTTTT.

The rearrangement joins TRBV4-2 to TRBJ2-3; D may be TRBD1 or TRBD2 (6 bases each). V gave up 0 bases and J gave up 2 bases, with 12 bases separating them. From germline, CDR1 is LGHNA and CDR2 YNFKEQ. This CDR3 contains 16 residues. This CDR3 is CASSQEAGHDTDTQYF. CDR3 DNA sequence: TGTGCCAGCAGCCAAGAGGCGGGACACGACACAGATACGCAGTATTTT.

The chain joins TRBV15 to TRBJ1-1; the D is unclear. V lost 1 base and J 0 bases, leaving 12 bases between the germline ends. The germline V gene encodes CDR1 LNHNV and CDR2 YYDKDF (reference sequence). This CDR3 has 16 amino acids. The CDR3 spells CATSRGTGIMNTEAFF. The CDR3 region has the DNA TGTGCCACCAGCAGAGGAACGGGAATCATGAACACTGAAGCTTTCTTT.

The V call is TRBV14, the J call TRBJ1-5; D call uncertain. This CDR3 region has 15 residues. Germline CDR1 reads SGHDN; CDR2 reads FVKESK. V lost 1 base and J 6 bases, leaving 13 bases between the germline ends. The CDR3 bases are TGTGCCAGCAGCCAAGGCCCTCCTGAGACTCAGCCCCAGCATTTT. This encodes CASSQGPPETQPQHF.

The chain employs TRBV28 and TRBJ1-5; no clear D gene. Trimming took off 6 bases at V and 4 bases at J, with 7 bases between the two ends. In germline, CDR1 is MDHEN, CDR2 SYDVKM. The CDR3 has 12 residues. The CDR3 protein is CASRGPNQPQHF. The DNA of the CDR3 is TGTGCCAGCAGGGGTCCAAATCAGCCCCAGCATTTT.

The rearrangement joins TRBV21-1 to TRBJ1-2. TRBV21-1 corresponds to a pseudogene. This CDR3 spans 11 amino acids. The CDR3 protein is CASTSMGGYTF. As DNA, the CDR3 is TGTGCCAGCACTTCAATGGGGGGCTACACCTTC.

The V and J genes are TRBV27 and TRBJ1-2; 10 bases align to TRBD1. Germline V gene sequence: CDR1 MNHEY, CDR2 SMNVEV (reference sequence). The CDR3 is made up of 14 amino acids. J lost 2 bases, V lost 8 bases, and 5 bases had no gene match. In DNA form, the CDR3 reads TGTGCCAGCTCCCGGGGACAGGGGAACTATGGCTACACCTTC. This sequence encodes CASSRGQGNYGYTF.

The sample holds one count of this clone. This chain links TRBV9 with TRBJ2-7, with D maybe TRBD2 (6 bases). Trimming cost V 0 bases and J 6 bases, with 13 bases left between them. This CDR3 contains 14 residues. Germline CDR1 SGDLS, CDR2 YYNGEE. The CDR3 DNA reads TGTGCCAGCAGCGTAGCTACGATGGGGGGCGAGCAGTACTTC. Its translation is CASSVATMGGEQYF.

The gene calls are TRBV28 and TRBJ2-7, with D possibly TRBD1 on 5 matching bases. V lost 6 bases and J lost 4, with 16 bases in between. Germline loops: CDR1 MDHEN, CDR2 SYDVKM. CDR3 size: 14 residues. The CDR3 loop is CASSTGHLRYEQYF. CDR3 bases: TGTGCCAGCAGCACTGGACACCTCCGTTACGAGCAGTACTTC. Looking up the rest from reference TRBV28 and TRBJ2-7 gives the full variable domain: DVKVTQSSRYLVKRTGEKVFLECVQDMDHENMFWYRQDPGLGLRLIYFSYDVKMKEKGDIPEGYSVSREKKERFSLILESASTNQTSMYLCASSTGHLRYEQYFGPGTRLTVT.

This chain connects TRBV10-3 to TRBJ2-3; D remains unclear. V lost 9 bases and J 0 bases, leaving 10 bases between the germline ends. The CDR3 extends over 13 amino acids. CDR1 and CDR2 from the germline V gene are ENHRY and SYGVKD. CDR3 residues: CAISKPSTDTQYF. The CDR3 bases are TGTGCCATATCTAAGCCTAGCACAGATACGCAGTATTTT.

The chain carries TRBV7-6 and TRBJ2-1; TRBD2 is a possible D gene (6 bases). The CDR3 spans 15 residues. Germline V gene data show CDR1 as SGHVS and CDR2 as FNYEAQ. With 5 bases removed from V and 7 bases from J, the gap between germline ends came to 18 bases. Here the CDR3 reads CASSLLRGATNEQFF. CDR3 sequence (DNA): TGTGCCAGCAGCCTCCTGCGGGGCGCCACGAATGAGCAGTTCTTC.

To note about this clone: The identical CDR3 is also encoded by other nucleotide sequences in the sample. The J gene is TRBJ1-1, the V gene TRBV7-2; D is uncertain. The CDR3 spans 12 residues. Between the trimmed V and J ends, which lost 1 base and 5 bases, there was a span of 5 bases. The germline CDR1 and CDR2 sequences are SGHTA and FQGNSA. CDR3 sequence: CASSLDSTEAFF. The CDR3 DNA reads TGTGCCAGCAGCTTAGATTCAACTGAAGCTTTCTTT.

The chain joins TRBV9 to TRBJ2-3, with TRBD2 matching over 11 bases. The germline gives CDR1 SGDLS, CDR2 YYNGEE. The CDR3 sequence is 16 residues long. J lost 0 bases, V lost 4 bases, and 4 bases had no gene match. CDR3 sequence: CASSLRTSGSTDTQYF. In DNA, the CDR3 is TGTGCCAGCAGCCTCCGGACTAGCGGGAGCACAGATACGCAGTATTTT.

This sequence joins TRBV11-2 and TRBJ1-5; no clear D gene. The V end lost 5 bases, the J end lost 6 bases, and 11 bases lay between the germline ends. CDR1 is SGHAT and CDR2 is FQNNGV in the germline V gene. The CDR3 length is 13 residues. For the CDR3, the DNA is TGTGCCAGCAGCCTAAGTCTAGGTCAGCCCCAGCATTTT. Its protein is CASSLSLGQPQHF. Drawing the rest from reference TRBV11-2 and TRBJ1-5, the complete variable domain is EAGVAQSPRYKIIEKRQSVAFWCNPISGHATLYWYQQILGQGPKLLIQFQNNGVVDDSQLPKDRFSAERLKGVDSTLKIQPAKLEDSAVYLCASSLSLGQPQHFGDGTRLSIL.